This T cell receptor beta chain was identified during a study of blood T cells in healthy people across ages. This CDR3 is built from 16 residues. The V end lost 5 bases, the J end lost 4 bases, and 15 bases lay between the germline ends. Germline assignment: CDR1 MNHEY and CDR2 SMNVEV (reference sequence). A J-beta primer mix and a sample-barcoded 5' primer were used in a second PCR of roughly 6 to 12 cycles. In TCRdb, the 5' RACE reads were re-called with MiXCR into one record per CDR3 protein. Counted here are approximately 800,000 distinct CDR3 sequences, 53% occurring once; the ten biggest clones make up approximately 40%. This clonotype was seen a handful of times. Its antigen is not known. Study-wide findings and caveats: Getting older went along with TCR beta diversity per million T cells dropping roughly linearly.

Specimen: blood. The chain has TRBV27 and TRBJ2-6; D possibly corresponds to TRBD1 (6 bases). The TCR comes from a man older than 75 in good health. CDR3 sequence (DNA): TGTGCCAGCAGTCGTTGGCAGGGGTTCGGGGCCAACGTCCTGACTTTC. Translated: CASSRWQGFGANVLTF.